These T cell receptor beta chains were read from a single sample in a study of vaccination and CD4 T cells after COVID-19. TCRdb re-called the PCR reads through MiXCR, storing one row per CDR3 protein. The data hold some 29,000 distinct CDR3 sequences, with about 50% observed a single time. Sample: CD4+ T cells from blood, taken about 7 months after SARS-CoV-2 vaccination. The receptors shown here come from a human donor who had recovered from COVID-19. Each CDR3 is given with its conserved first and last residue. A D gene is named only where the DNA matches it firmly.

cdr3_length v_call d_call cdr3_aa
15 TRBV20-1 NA CSAGSGRQTIYGYTF
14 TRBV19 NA CAVGPGQYLNTQYF
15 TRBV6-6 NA CASSYSTRIPYEQYF
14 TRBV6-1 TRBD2 CASSPTSGSGTQYF
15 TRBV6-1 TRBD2 CASNLLAGGTGELFF
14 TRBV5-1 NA CASSLRGGAETQYF
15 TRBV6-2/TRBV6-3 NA CASSYSTQGPDTQYF
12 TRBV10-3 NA CAISEPGTEAFF
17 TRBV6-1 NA CASRAPGAGGRDQPQHF
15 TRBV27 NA CASSLRADSSYEQYF
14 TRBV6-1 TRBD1 CASTGQGGNSPLHF
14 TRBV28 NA CASSFGLRQAQAFF
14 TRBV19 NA CASSFLAGTYEQYF
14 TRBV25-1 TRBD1 CASSETGYEETQYF
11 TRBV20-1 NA CSARSVDTQYF
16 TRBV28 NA CASSFPPTRNTYEQYF
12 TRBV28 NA CASSLSRDTQYF
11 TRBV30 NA CAWSDSYEQYF
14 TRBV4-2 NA CASSQAGEADTQYF
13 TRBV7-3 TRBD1 CASSPGGTGQAFF
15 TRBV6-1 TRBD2 CASNQKRDHWETQYF
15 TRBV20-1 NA CSARNRKGWYNEQFF
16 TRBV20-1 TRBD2 CSASPSGRALLNEQFF
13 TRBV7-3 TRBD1 CASSQGGYTEAFF
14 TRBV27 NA CASSQGAGANVLTF
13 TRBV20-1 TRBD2 CSARSGSTDTQYF
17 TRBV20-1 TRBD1 CSARADRAGVRTETQYF
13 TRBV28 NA CASSFYGGYEQYF
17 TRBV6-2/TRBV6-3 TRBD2 CASSSSLIGRRGGELFF
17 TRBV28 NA CASSLSANGRSNYGYTF
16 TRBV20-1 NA CSAPMGFGSGANVLTF
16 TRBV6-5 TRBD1 CASSFAGDRANYGYTF
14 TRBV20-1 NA CSARIGMEGYGYTF
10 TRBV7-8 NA CASSLDEQYF
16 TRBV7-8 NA CASSLAAYISNQPQHF
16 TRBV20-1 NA CSARDFRQANNSPLHF
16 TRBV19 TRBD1 CASSTTGTGGRQPQHF
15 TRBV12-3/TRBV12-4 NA CASSLGWGRDQPQHF
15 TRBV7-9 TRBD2 CASSLSGGINNEQFF
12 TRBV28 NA CASSLKNYGYTF
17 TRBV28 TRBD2 CASSSPGLADLTDTQYF
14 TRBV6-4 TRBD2 CASSDAGGTDTQYF
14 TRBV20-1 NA CSARDGYSNQPQHF
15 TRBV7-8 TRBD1 CASSLRDSLNQPQHF
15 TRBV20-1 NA CSAQIRTTRVREQFF
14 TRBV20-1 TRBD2 CSGRDSLAYYEQYF
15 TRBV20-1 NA CSAREGTTPSYEQYF
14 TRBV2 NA CATKQAQGSNTQYF
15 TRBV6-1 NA CASSRQVAGANVLTF
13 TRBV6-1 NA CASTPGGAYGYTF
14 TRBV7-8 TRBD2 CASSPRTRGYEQYF
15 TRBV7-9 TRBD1 CASSGTGGLGSPLHF
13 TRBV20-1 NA CSARDGGADTQYF
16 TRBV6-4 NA CASSDSVDRNHQPQHF
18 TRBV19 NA CASSIPGTRGLRVTEAFF
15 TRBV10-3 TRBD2 CAISEPTSDQETQYF
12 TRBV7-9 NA CASSLDSYGYTF